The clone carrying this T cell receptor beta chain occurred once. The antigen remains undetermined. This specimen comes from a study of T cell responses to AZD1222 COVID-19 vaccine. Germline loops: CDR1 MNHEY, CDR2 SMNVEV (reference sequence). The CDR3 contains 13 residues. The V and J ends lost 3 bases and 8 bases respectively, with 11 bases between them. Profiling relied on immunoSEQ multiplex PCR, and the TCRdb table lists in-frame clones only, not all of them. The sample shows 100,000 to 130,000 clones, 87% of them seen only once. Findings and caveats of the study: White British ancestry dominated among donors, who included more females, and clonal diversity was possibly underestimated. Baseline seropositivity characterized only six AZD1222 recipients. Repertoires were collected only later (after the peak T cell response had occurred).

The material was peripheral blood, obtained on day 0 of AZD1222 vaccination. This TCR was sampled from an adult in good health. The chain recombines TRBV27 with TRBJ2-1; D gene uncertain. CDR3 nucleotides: TGTGCCAGCAGTTTGGGTGTAGACTATGAGCAGTTCTTC. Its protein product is CASSLGVDYEQFF.